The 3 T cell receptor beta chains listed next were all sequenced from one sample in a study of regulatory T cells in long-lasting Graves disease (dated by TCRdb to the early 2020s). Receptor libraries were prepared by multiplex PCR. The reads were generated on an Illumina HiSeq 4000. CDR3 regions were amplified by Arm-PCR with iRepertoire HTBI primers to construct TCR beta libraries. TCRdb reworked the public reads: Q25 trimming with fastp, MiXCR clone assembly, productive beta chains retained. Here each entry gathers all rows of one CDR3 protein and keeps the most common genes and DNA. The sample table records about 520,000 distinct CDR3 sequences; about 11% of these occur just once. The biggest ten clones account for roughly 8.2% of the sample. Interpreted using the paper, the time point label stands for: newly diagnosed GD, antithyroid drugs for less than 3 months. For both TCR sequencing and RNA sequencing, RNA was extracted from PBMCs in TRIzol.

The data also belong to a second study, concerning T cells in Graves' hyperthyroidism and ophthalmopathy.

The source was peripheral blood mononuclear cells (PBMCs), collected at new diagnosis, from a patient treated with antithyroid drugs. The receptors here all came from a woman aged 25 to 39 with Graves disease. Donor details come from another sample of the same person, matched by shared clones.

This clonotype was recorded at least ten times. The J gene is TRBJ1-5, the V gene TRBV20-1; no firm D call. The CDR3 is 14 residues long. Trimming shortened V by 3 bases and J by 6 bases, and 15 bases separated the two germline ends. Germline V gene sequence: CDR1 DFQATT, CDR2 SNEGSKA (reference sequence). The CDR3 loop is CSASSGEGSQPQHF. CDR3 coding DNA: TGCAGTGCTAGCTCGGGAGAAGGATCTCAGCCCCAGCATTTT.

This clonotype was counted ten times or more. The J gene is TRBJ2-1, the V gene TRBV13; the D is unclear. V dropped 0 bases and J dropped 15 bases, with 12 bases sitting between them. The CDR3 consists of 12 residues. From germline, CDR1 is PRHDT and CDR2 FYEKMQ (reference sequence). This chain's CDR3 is CASSLGSESGFF. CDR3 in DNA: TGTGCCAGCAGCTTAGGCTCGGAATCGGGGTTCTTC.

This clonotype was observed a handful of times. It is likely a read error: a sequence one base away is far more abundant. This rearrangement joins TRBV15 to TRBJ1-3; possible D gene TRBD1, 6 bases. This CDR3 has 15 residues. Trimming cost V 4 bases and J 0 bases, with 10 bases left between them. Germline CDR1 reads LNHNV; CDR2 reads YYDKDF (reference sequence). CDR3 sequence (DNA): TGTGCCACCAGCACGGGACACCTCTCTGGAAACACCATATATTTT. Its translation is CATSTGHLSGNTIYF.